The entry below gives a single T cell receptor (beta chain) sequence along with its context. Its target is unknown. The study ran its PCR with 60 Vbeta and 13 Jbeta primers. The data were produced by immunoSEQ multiplex PCR, yet TCRdb's version contains in-frame clones alone and is incomplete. This table has around 120,000 clones, roughly 84% appearing once. The sample originates from a study of cytomegalovirus exposure and HLA in healthy donors. The CDR3 is 15 amino acids. Germline-derived CDR1 and CDR2 are WSHSY and SAAADI. V was pared by 2 bases and J by 3 bases, with 6 bases of the junction left unmatched. Whole-study findings and limits: TCR beta V- and J-gene trimming was later associated with a missense DCLRE1C variant. The study assumed roughly uniform donor sequencing depth for presence/absence analyses. Generally TCR sequences proved uncommon, though certain public TCRs appeared in numerous donors. The likely origin of a cluster of highly shared sequence variants was a sequencing artifact.

The sample taken for sequencing was PBMCs. The chain links TRBV10-2 to TRBJ2-5, with 7 bases that match TRBD2. The receptor was isolated from a boy younger than 18 in good health and CMV-seronegative. Written as DNA, the CDR3 is TGCGCCAGCAGTGAGGGACTAGGCTCGGAAGAGACCCAGTACTTC. This codes for CASSEGLGSEETQYF.